This TCR beta chain was recorded in a study of cytomegalovirus exposure and HLA in healthy donors. CDR1 and CDR2 from the germline V gene are MDHEN and SYDVKM. The CDR3 spans 15 residues. Trimming pared 4 bases from V and 4 bases from J, leaving 14 bases between. Primers: 60 Vbeta forward and 13 Jbeta reverse. The assay was immunoSEQ multiplex PCR, and TCRdb's table has in-frame clones only and misses some. This table has about 100,000 clones, roughly 80% appearing once. Overall study results and limits: Earlier findings revealed that most TCR beta V segments proved productive either about 90% or about 30% of the time. The presence/absence work took it that sequencing depth was about the same across donors. Later on, an analysis tied 18,000 or so TCR beta sequences to HLA alleles at 0.05 false discovery rate. In a later analysis, donors in an Asian-associated ancestry cluster reportedly had fewer N-insertions in productive TCRs than the cohort mean.

Remarks on this clone: What it recognizes is unknown.

The specimen was PBMCs. The sequence was obtained from a man aged 25-40 years in good health and CMV-seropositive. V gene TRBV28 combines with J gene TRBJ2-1; D possibly corresponds to TRBD1 (6 bases). The CDR3 DNA sequence: TGTGCCAGCAGTTCTATGGACAGCGGTTACAATGAGCAGTTCTTC. This translates into CASSSMDSGYNEQFF.